Presented here are 3 T cell receptor beta chains from one specimen sequenced in a study of patients and donors after allogeneic stem cell transplantation. Each CDR3 protein is one row after TCRdb ran MiXCR on the RT-PCR reads. The table has roughly 200,000 distinct CDR3 sequences, about 40% seen once. The sample comprised blood, either unsorted or a sorted T cell fraction (not recorded which). The receptors derive from a human donor who was either an allogeneic HSCT recipient or a stem cell or donor lymphocyte infusion donor (not recorded which). It is not recorded whose cells these are; they may come from a transplant donor.

This clonotype showed up just a few times. The rearrangement links TRBV12-3 or TRBV12-4 to TRBJ1-1, with D possibly TRBD1 on 5 matching bases. Trimming removed 3 bases at V and 11 bases at J, with 10 bases between. The length of the CDR3 is 11 residues. Here the CDR3 reads CASSLGGAAFF. The CDR3 DNA follows: TGTGCCAGCAGTTTGGGGGGTGCGGCTTTCTTT.

The genes are TRBV7-2 and TRBJ1-2, with D unclear. V was pared by 1 base and J by 7 bases, with 16 bases between. The CDR3 is made up of 15 amino acids. The germline CDR1 and CDR2 sequences are SGHTA and FQGNSA. The CDR3 coding sequence is TGTGCCAGCAGCTTAGAGGGCAGGCCTGCTAGTGGCTACACCTTC. This codes for CASSLEGRPASGYTF. Full variable domain (outside the CDR3, taken from reference TRBV7-2 and TRBJ1-2): GAGVSQSPSNKVTEKGKDVELRCDPISGHTALYWYRQSLGQGLEFLIYFQGNSAPDKSGLPSDRFSAERTGGSVSTLTIQRTQQEDSAVYLCASSLEGRPASGYTFGSGTRLTVV.

This clonotype was detected a few times. The V gene is TRBV5-1, the J gene TRBJ1-1; weak D call: TRBD1 (5 bases). The germline CDR1 and CDR2 sequences are SGHRS and YFSETQ. The germline V and J ends were trimmed by 4 bases and 0 bases, with 13 bases remaining between them. CDR3 length: 15 residues. The CDR3 coding sequence is TGCGCCAGCAGCGGGGAGGGGAGTCTGAACACTGAAGCTTTCTTT. Translation gives CASSGEGSLNTEAFF.